Presented here are 24 T cell receptor beta chains from one specimen sequenced in a study of beta chain features in type 1 diabetes. The investigators reverse transcribed all of the isolated RNA, so they sequenced expressed TCRB transcripts. Only in-frame clones appear in the TCRdb table, and some are missing; sequencing was by immunoSEQ multiplex PCR. The data hold 240,000 or so clones, with 27% observed a single time. Material for sequencing was central memory CD4+ T cells from blood. The receptors here all came from a man younger than 45 in good health.

This clone was detected a few times. This chain links TRBV7-9 with TRBJ1-2; TRBD1 aligns across 8 bases. The CDR3 length is 13 residues. V dropped 5 bases and J dropped 6; count of bases not matched to a gene: 5. Germline V gene sequence: CDR1 SEHNR, CDR2 FQNEAQ (reference sequence). Here the CDR3 reads CASSPDRENGYTF. CDR3 bases: TGTGCCAGCAGCCCGGACAGGGAGAATGGCTACACCTTC.

V is TRBV5-6 and J is TRBJ1-5; perhaps TRBD1 as D (5 bases). Germline loops: CDR1 SGHDT, CDR2 YYEEEE. This CDR3 contains 13 residues. Trimming took off 4 bases at V and 10 bases at J, with 15 bases between the two ends. As DNA, the CDR3 is TGTGCCAGCAGCCAGGGTCTCCACCGTCCCCAGCATTTT. Residues: CASSQGLHRPQHF.

The V and J genes are TRBV27 and TRBJ2-1; D may be TRBD2 (6 bases). This CDR3 is built from 14 residues. Between the trimmed V and J ends, which lost 4 bases and 6 bases, there was a span of 13 bases. The V gene's germline CDR1 is MNHEY and CDR2 SMNVEV (reference sequence). CDR3 bases: TGTGCCAGCAGTTCGTCTAGCGTGGGCAATGAGCAGTTCTTC. It translates to CASSSSSVGNEQFF.

This clone was seen a handful of times. The chain combines TRBV4-2 with TRBJ1-2, with TRBD1 as a possible D gene (5 bases). The CDR3 has 15 amino acids. V was cut by 2 bases and J by 1 base, with 11 bases left in between. The germline V gene has CDR1 LGHNA and CDR2 YNFKEQ. This CDR3 reads CASSQTGPNNYGYTF. The CDR3 DNA reads as TGTGCCAGCAGCCAAACGGGACCGAATAACTATGGCTACACCTTC.

V is TRBV5-4 and J is TRBJ2-7; 11 bases are shared with TRBD2. With 4 bases clipped from V and 5 bases from J, the junction kept 8 bases outside the gene matches. This CDR3 spans 15 amino acids. Germline V gene data show CDR1 as SGHNT and CDR2 as YYREEE (reference sequence). The CDR3 DNA reads as TGTGCCAGCAGCAAGACTAGCGGGATGATCAACGAGCAGTACTTC. It is translated as CASSKTSGMINEQYF.

This clone was recorded at least ten times. The chain links TRBV10-3 to TRBJ2-3, with 10 bases matching TRBD2. CDR1 and CDR2 from the germline V gene are ENHRY and SYGVKD. The V and J ends lost 0 bases and 4 bases, in that order; junction bases with no gene match: 10. CDR3 size: 18 residues. The CDR3 DNA reads as TGTGCCATCAGTGAGTCGTTGTCTAGCGGGAGTTTTGCAGATACGCAGTATTTT. Its protein is CAISESLSSGSFADTQYF.

The V gene is TRBV10-3, the J gene TRBJ2-1, with D tentatively TRBD1 (6 bases). This CDR3 has 13 amino acids. Trimming left V 9 bases short and J 8 bases short, with 17 bases between. Germline-derived CDR1 and CDR2 are ENHRY and SYGVKD. The CDR3 nucleotides are TGTGCCATACAGGGCAGAGGGGTGGATGAGCAGTTCTTC. It yields the protein CAIQGRGVDEQFF.

The gene calls are TRBV6-7 and TRBJ2-5; 8 nucleotides line up with TRBD2. Being an ORF, TRBV6-7 has a function that is uncertain. Unmatched junction bases numbered 13, after V lost 5 bases and J lost 2 bases. This CDR3 spans 17 amino acids. DNA for the CDR3: TGTGCCAGCAGTACCCTCATAGTAGCGGGGAGTCAAGAGACCCAGTACTTC. This encodes CASSTLIVAGSQETQYF.

The chain links TRBV30 to TRBJ1-1; the match to TRBD1 covers 7 bases. This CDR3 contains 13 residues. The V gene's germline CDR1 is GTSNPN and CDR2 SVGIG (reference sequence). Trimming at V came to 2 bases and at J to 5 bases, leaving 5 bases not matched to a gene. CDR3 amino acids: CAWSPGGRTEAFF. Written as DNA, the CDR3 is TGTGCCTGGAGTCCAGGGGGGAGGACTGAAGCTTTCTTT.

CDR3 protein: CASKDPGGESSGANVLTF. CDR3 nucleotides: TGCGCCAGCAAGGACCCAGGGGGCGAGAGCTCTGGGGCCAACGTCCTGACTTTC. The chain couples TRBV5-1 to TRBJ2-6; TRBD1 matches 8 bases. Trimming at V came to 6 bases and at J to 0 bases, leaving 11 bases not matched to a gene. CDR1 and CDR2 (germline): SGHRS, YFSETQ. CDR3 size: 18 residues.

This clone showed up just a few times. V and J are TRBV11-2 and TRBJ2-7; TRBD2 agrees at 11 bases. Germline V gene sequence: CDR1 SGHAT, CDR2 FQNNGV. This CDR3 is 14 amino acids long. The J segment lost 5 bases and the V segment lost 5 bases, leaving 5 bases of the junction unmatched. The CDR3 DNA reads as TGTGCCAGCAGCGTAGCGGGAGGGCCAAACGAGCAGTACTTC. Translated, it gives CASSVAGGPNEQYF.

The chain carries TRBV19 and TRBJ2-5; 8 bases fit TRBD1. J gave up 4 bases and V 6 bases, and 4 bases lay outside the gene matches. Germline V gene data show CDR1 as LNHDA and CDR2 as SQIVND (reference sequence). The CDR3 has 13 amino acids. In DNA, the CDR3 is TGTGCCAGTAGGCCAGGGGGCGCAGAGACCCAGTACTTC. The encoded protein is CASRPGGAETQYF.

This clone was seen once. The rearrangement uses TRBV5-1 and TRBJ2-3; D call uncertain. The CDR3 spans 15 residues. CDR1 is SGHRS, CDR2 YFSETQ, per germline. Trimming removed 1 base at V and 5 bases at J, with 14 bases between. This CDR3 is CASSLNRVALDTQYF. In nucleotides, the CDR3 is TGCGCCAGCAGCTTGAATAGGGTTGCACTAGATACGCAGTATTTT.

This clone was detected once. V is TRBV4-2 and J is TRBJ2-1; D unresolved. Per germline, CDR1 LGHNA and CDR2 YNFKEQ. Trimming left V 0 bases short and J 8 bases short, with 8 bases between. The CDR3 length is 13 residues. For the CDR3, the DNA is TGTGCCAGCAGCCAAGATCCGCTGGATGAGCAGTTCTTC. Translation: CASSQDPLDEQFF.

This rearrangement joins TRBV6-5 to TRBJ1-1; D uncertain. The V end was cut by 2 bases, the J end by 3 bases, with 7 bases between. This CDR3 has 13 amino acids. Looked up from germline, CDR1 is MNHEY and CDR2 is SVGAGI. Here the CDR3 reads CASSYRDDTEAFF. The DNA for the CDR3 is TGTGCCAGCAGTTACAGGGATGACACTGAAGCTTTCTTT.

This chain joins TRBV7-2 and TRBJ2-3; the match to TRBD2 covers 7 bases. CDR3 size: 15 residues. With 4 bases clipped from V and 2 bases from J, the junction kept 6 bases outside the gene matches. The germline V gene has CDR1 SGHTA and CDR2 FQGNSA. As DNA, the CDR3 is TGTGCCAGCAGCTCCAAAAGCGGGATCACAGATACGCAGTATTTT. It specifies CASSSKSGITDTQYF.

This chain connects TRBV6-5 to TRBJ2-7, with 8 nucleotides matching TRBD1. Germline V gene sequence: CDR1 MNHEY, CDR2 SVGAGI. V lost 1 base, J lost 4 bases, and 6 bases stayed unmatched. The CDR3 totals 15 residues. For the CDR3, the DNA is TGTGCCAGCAGTTACTGGCGGCAGGGGGCGTACGAGCAGTACTTC. It specifies CASSYWRQGAYEQYF.

This clone was seen at least ten times. The chain uses TRBV30 and TRBJ2-1; D is ambiguous. Per the germline V gene, CDR1 is GTSNPN and CDR2 is SVGIG (reference sequence). The V end lost 4 bases, the J end lost 3 bases, and 4 bases lay between the germline ends. This CDR3 comprises 11 residues. CDR3 loop: CAWKNYNEQFF. CDR3 in DNA: TGTGCCTGGAAAAACTACAATGAGCAGTTCTTC.

This clone was detected a few times. The chain links TRBV9 to TRBJ1-4; TRBD1 aligns across 9 bases. This CDR3 contains 15 residues. J gave up 8 bases and V 4 bases, and 9 bases lay outside the gene matches. The V gene's germline CDR1 is SGDLS and CDR2 YYNGEE. The CDR3 DNA follows: TGTGCCAGCAGCCGGAGAGCAGGACAGGGGGAAAAACTGTTTTTT. This codes for CASSRRAGQGEKLFF.

This clone was counted a few times. The rearrangement links TRBV29-1 to TRBJ2-1; TRBD2 aligns across 14 bases. The CDR3 sequence is 14 residues long. Germline V CDR1 and CDR2: SQVTM, ANQGSEA. Trimming at V came to 8 bases and at J to 8 bases, leaving 8 bases not matched to a gene. This CDR3 is CSMRGLAGDDEQFF. DNA for the CDR3: TGCAGCATGAGGGGACTAGCGGGAGATGATGAGCAGTTCTTC.

The genes are TRBV30 and TRBJ2-7; no reliable D call. CDR1 and CDR2 (germline): GTSNPN, SVGIG (reference sequence). This CDR3 is 11 amino acids long. The ends were cut back, 3 bases at V and 6 bases at J, with 9 bases in the middle. This CDR3 is CAWSARIEQYF. CDR3 sequence (DNA): TGTGCCTGGAGCGCTCGAATCGAGCAGTACTTC.

This clone was seen a handful of times. The chain joins TRBV7-9 to TRBJ2-1, with a weak D call TRBD1 (6 bases). Germline CDR1 reads SEHNR; CDR2 reads FQNEAQ (reference sequence). The V end lost 5 bases, the J end lost 0 bases, and 23 bases lay between the germline ends. CDR3 length equals 19 residues. The CDR3 sequence: CASSPRLDSPPSSYNEQFF. For the CDR3, the DNA is TGTGCCAGCAGCCCGCGACTGGACAGCCCTCCTAGCTCCTACAATGAGCAGTTCTTC.

The chain couples TRBV12-5 to TRBJ1-2; D not certain. The CDR3 has 13 residues. Germline V lookup: CDR1 LGHNT, CDR2 FRNRAP. Trimming cost V 6 bases and J 3 bases, with 11 bases left between them. The CDR3 protein is CASGLRAYYGYTF. The DNA for the CDR3 is TGTGCTAGTGGCCTCCGGGCCTACTATGGCTACACCTTC. Based on the CDR3 plus reference TRBV12-5 and TRBJ1-2, the full variable domain is DARVTQTPRHKVTEMGQEVTMRCQPILGHNTVFWYRQTMMQGLELLAYFRNRAPLDDSGMPKDRFSAEMPDATLATLKIQPSEPRDSAVYFCASGLRAYYGYTFGSGTRLTVV.

The genes are TRBV6-5 and TRBJ1-5; no reliable D call. CDR1 and CDR2 from the germline V gene are MNHEY and SVGAGI. This CDR3 is built from 15 residues. Trimming shortened V by 7 bases and J by 4 bases, and 17 bases separated the two germline ends. The CDR3 DNA follows: TGTGCCAGCACCCTCCAGTCCCGGGGAAATCAGCCCCAGCATTTT. Amino acids: CASTLQSRGNQPQHF.